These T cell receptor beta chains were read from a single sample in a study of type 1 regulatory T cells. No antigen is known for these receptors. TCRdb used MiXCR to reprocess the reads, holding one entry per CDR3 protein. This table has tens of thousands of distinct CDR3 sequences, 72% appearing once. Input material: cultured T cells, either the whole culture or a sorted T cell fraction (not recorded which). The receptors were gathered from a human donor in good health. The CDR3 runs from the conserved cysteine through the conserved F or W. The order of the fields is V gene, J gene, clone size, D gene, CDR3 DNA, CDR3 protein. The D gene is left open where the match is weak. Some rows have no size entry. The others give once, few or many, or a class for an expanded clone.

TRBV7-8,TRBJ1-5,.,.,TGTGCCAGCAGCTTGCGTGAAGGCAATCAGCCCCAGCATTTT,CASSLREGNQPQHF
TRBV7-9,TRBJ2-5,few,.,TGTGCCAGCAGCTACGGACAGATCCAAGAGACCCAGTACTTC,CASSYGQIQETQYF
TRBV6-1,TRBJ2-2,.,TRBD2,TGTGCCAGCGCTAGCGGGGGGGCCGACACCGGGGGGCTGTTTTTT,CASASGGADTGGLFF
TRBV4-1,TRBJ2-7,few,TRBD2,TGCGCCAGCAGCCGAGGACTAGCGGGCTACGAGCAGTACTTC,CASSRGLAGYEQYF
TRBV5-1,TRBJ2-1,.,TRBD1,TGCGCCAGCAGCGAGGGACAGTACAATGAGCAGTTCTTC,CASSEGQYNEQFF
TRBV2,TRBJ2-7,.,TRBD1,TGTGCCAGCAGACCCGGGACAGGTTCCAACGAGCAGTACTTC,CASRPGTGSNEQYF
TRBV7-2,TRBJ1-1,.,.,TGTGCCAGCAGCTTAGGCTGGTGGGGGGACACTGAAGCTATCTTT,CASSLGWWGDTEAIF
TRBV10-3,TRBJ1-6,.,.,TGTGCCATCAGCCCCTTCCAGGGAAGGATAAATTCACCCCTCCACTTT,CAISPFQGRINSPLHF
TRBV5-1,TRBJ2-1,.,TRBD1,TGCGCCAGCAGCGGAGTGGACAGGGGGCCCCTTAATGAGCAGTTCTTC,CASSGVDRGPLNEQFF
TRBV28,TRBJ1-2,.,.,TGTGCCAGCAGTTTATCGGGGGGTTGGGGCTACACCTTC,CASSLSGGWGYTF
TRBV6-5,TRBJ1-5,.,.,TGTGCCAGCAGTTACTCGGTTAGCAATCAGCCCCAGCATTTT,CASSYSVSNQPQHF
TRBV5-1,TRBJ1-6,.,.,TGCGCCAGCAGTCGAGCAGGAGATAATTCACCCCTCCACTTT,CASSRAGDNSPLHF
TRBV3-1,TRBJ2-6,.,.,TGTGCCAGCAGCCACCTCTCGGGGGGCAAGGGGTCTGGGGCCAACGTCCTGACTTTC,CASSHLSGGKGSGANVLTF
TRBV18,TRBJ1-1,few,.,TGTGCCAGCTCACCGATAGGGACTGAAGCTTTCTTT,CASSPIGTEAFF
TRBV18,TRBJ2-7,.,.,TGTGCCAGCTCACCACCAGGGTCAATCCAGGCCTACGAGCAGTACTTC,CASSPPGSIQAYEQYF
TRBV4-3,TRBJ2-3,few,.,TGCGCCAGCAGCAATACGGACTCACCGGGCCCCTGGGGTTATTTT,CASSNTDSPGPWGYF
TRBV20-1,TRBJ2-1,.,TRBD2,TGCAGTGCTACGCGGGGGGGCTCTCGGAATGAGCAGTTCTTC,CSATRGGSRNEQFF
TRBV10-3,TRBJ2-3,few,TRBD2,TGTGCCATCAAAAGCGGGGAAAACACAGATACGCAGTATTTT,CAIKSGENTDTQYF
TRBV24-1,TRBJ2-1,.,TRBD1,TGTGCCACCAGTGACCGGACAGGGGTCCTCTACAATGAGCAGTTCTTC,CATSDRTGVLYNEQFF
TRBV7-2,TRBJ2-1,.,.,TGTGCCAGCAGCTTACCCAGCAATGAGCAGTTCTTC,CASSLPSNEQFF
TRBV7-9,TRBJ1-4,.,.,TGTGCCAGCAGCTTAGCGGGAGAGAGCGAAAAACTGTTTTTT,CASSLAGESEKLFF
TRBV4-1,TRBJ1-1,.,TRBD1,TGCGCCAGCAGCCAAGATCATGTATCCAGGGGGGAAGCTTTCTTT,CASSQDHVSRGEAFF
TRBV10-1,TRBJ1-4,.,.,TGCGCCAGCAGTATAGAGGGGGTCATAGATGAAAAACTGTTTTTT,CASSIEGVIDEKLFF
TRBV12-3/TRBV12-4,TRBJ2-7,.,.,TGTGCCAGCAGTTTAGGGGCCAGAAGCTACGAGCAGTACTTC,CASSLGARSYEQYF
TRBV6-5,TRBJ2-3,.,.,TGTGCCAGCAAAAGTAGTCTCAGCACAGATACGCAGTATTTT,CASKSSLSTDTQYF
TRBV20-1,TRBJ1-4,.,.,TGCAGTGCGTCCGAGGGGGGCGGGTATGAAAAACTGTTTTTT,CSASEGGGYEKLFF
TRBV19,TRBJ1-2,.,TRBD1,TGTGCCAGTAGTCGGATTGGTAGACAGGGGGTTCCTAACTATGGCTACACCTTC,CASSRIGRQGVPNYGYTF
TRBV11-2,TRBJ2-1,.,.,TGTGCCAGCAGCTTAATTTCGGGGCGCTACAATGAGCAGTTCTTC,CASSLISGRYNEQFF
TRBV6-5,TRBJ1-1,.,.,TGTGCCAGCACCGGGACACCGATGAACACTGAAGCTTTCTTT,CASTGTPMNTEAFF
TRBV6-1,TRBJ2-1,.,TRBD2,TGTGCCAGCAGTCCAAGTGGGGGAGGGAATGAGCAGTTCTTC,CASSPSGGGNEQFF
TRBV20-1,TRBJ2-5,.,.,TGCAGTGCTAGAGATCAATTCGTGGAGACCCAGTACTTC,CSARDQFVETQYF
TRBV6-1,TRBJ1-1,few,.,TGTGCCAGCAGTGAAGCGTTGGCGAACACTGAAGCTTTCTTT,CASSEALANTEAFF
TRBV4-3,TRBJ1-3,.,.,TGCGCCAGCAGCCAAGGGGCGTCGGGGGCTTCTGGAAACACCATATATTTT,CASSQGASGASGNTIYF
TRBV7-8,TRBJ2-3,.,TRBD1,TGTGCCAGCAGCTTCCTCGGGGGACAGGGGCTAAGCACAGATACGCAGTATTTT,CASSFLGGQGLSTDTQYF
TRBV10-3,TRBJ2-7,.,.,TGTGCCATCAGTGTTGGTAATGGGGGACCCTACGAGCAGTACTTC,CAISVGNGGPYEQYF
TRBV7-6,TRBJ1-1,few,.,TGTGCCAGCAGCAGCGGAGGGTGGGACACTGAAGCTTTCTTT,CASSSGGWDTEAFF
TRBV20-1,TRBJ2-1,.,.,TGCAGTCTGGACTGGAAGTCCTACAATGAGCAGTTCTTC,CSLDWKSYNEQFF
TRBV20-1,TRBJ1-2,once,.,TGCAGTGCTAGTCTGCCGGAATCGGGGGGCTACACCTTC,CSASLPESGGYTF
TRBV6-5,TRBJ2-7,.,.,TGTGCCAGCCGCAGAGGACACCTATACGAGCAGTACTTC,CASRRGHLYEQYF
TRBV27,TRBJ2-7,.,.,TGTGCCAGCAGTCCAAACAGGGTCGAGCAGTACTTC,CASSPNRVEQYF
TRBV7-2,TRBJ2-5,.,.,TGTGCCAGCAGCCCTGTGGACGAGCGGACCCAGTACTTC,CASSPVDERTQYF
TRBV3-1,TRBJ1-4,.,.,TGTGCCAGCAGCCAAGGGCCATCAGGGGCCGCTGAAAAACTGTTTTTT,CASSQGPSGAAEKLFF
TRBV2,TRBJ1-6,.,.,TGTGCCAGCAGGGGGGACGGCAATTCACCCCTCCACTTT,CASRGDGNSPLHF
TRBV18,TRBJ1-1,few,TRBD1,TGTGCCAGCTCACCGGATGGACAGGGGGCGGCTTTCTTT,CASSPDGQGAAFF
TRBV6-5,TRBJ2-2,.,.,TGTGCCAGCAGTTCTGTTGCCAGACCGAACACCGGGGAGCTGTTTTTT,CASSSVARPNTGELFF
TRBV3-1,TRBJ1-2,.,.,TGTGCCAGCAGCCAAGATCGGCAAAATTATGGCTACACCTTC,CASSQDRQNYGYTF
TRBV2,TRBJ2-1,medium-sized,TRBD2,TGTGCCAGCACCCGCTCCCGGCGGGGGTACAATGAGCAGTTCTTC,CASTRSRRGYNEQFF
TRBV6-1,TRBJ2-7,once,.,TGTGCCAGCAGTGACGGGGGACCCTCCTACGAGCAGTACTTC,CASSDGGPSYEQYF
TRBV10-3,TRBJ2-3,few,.,TGTGCCATCAGCCCCGAGTTTAGTAGCACAGATACGCAGTATTTT,CAISPEFSSTDTQYF
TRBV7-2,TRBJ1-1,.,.,TGTGCCAGCAGCTTAAGGGTTGGGGGGAACACTGAAGCTTTCTTT,CASSLRVGGNTEAFF